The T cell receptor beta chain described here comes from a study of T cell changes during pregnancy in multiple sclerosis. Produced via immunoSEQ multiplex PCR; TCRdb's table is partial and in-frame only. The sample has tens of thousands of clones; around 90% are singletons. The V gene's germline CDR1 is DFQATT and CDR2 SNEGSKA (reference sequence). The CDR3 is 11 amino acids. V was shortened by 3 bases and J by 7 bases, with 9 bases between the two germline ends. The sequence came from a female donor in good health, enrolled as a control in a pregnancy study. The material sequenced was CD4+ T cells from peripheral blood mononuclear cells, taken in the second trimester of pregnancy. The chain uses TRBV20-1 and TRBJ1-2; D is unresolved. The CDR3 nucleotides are TGCAGTGCTAGTGAGGTCCCTGGCTACACCTTC. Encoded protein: CSASEVPGYTF.